Below are 19 T cell receptor beta chains sequenced from a single sample in a study of OX40 agonist ivuxolimab in advanced cancers. TCRdb's copy holds only in-frame clones and misses some; the assay was immunoSEQ multiplex PCR. The table lists around 15,000 clones, 80% to 90% of them singletons. Sample: CD4+ or CD8+ T cells sorted from blood, taken in a trial of the OX40 agonist ivuxolimab. The receptors originated from an adult with an advanced solid tumor such as melanoma, head and neck, liver or kidney cancer.

The chain employs TRBV30 and TRBJ2-2; 8 bases are a match to TRBD1. Trimming at V came to 4 bases and at J to 5 bases, leaving 6 bases not matched to a gene. CDR1 is GTSNPN and CDR2 is SVGIG in the germline V gene (reference sequence). The CDR3 sequence is 14 residues long. CDR3 DNA sequence: TGTGCCTGGACTCTCCAGGGGGCTACCGGGGAGCTGTTTTTT. Amino acid sequence: CAWTLQGATGELFF.

V is TRBV2 and J is TRBJ1-2, with D hard to call. V lost 1 base and J lost 3, with 6 bases in between. The germline CDR1 and CDR2 sequences are SNHLY and FYNNEI. CDR3 length: 13 residues. CDR3 region: CASSEGPDYGYTF. The CDR3 nucleotides read TGTGCCAGCAGTGAAGGGCCTGACTATGGCTACACCTTC.

This chain uses TRBV7-8 with TRBJ2-1; TRBD2 aligns across 11 bases. Unmatched junction bases numbered 19, after V lost 8 bases and J lost 7 bases. Looked up from germline, CDR1 is SGHVS and CDR2 is FQNEAQ. This CDR3 is built from 18 residues. The CDR3 reads CASGIIAGGPAGGNEQFF. The CDR3 DNA reads as TGTGCCAGCGGGATAATAGCGGGGGGGCCCGCTGGGGGGAATGAGCAGTTCTTC.

The table lists this clone with a count of one. The gene calls are TRBV15 and TRBJ1-5, with 9 bases that match TRBD1. Germline V CDR1 and CDR2: LNHNV, YYDKDF (reference sequence). The CDR3 is made up of 15 amino acids. With V trimmed by 3 bases and J by 9 bases, 9 bases remained unmatched. The CDR3 reads CATSSQGQGSWPQHF. CDR3 sequence (DNA): TGTGCCACCAGCAGTCAGGGACAGGGAAGTTGGCCCCAGCATTTT.

The V call is TRBV10-2, the J call TRBJ2-7; the match to TRBD1 covers 11 bases. The CDR3 runs 16 residues. Germline values: CDR1 WSHSY, CDR2 SAAADI. The V gene end was trimmed by 7 bases and the J gene end by 7 bases; junction bases not matched to a gene: 15. CDR3 sequence (DNA): TGCGCCAGCAAGATTAGGGACAGGGGGGTGAATGGTGAGCAGTACTTC. Protein: CASKIRDRGVNGEQYF.

The chain uses TRBV19 and TRBJ2-7; tentatively, D is TRBD1 (7 bases). The CDR3 has 13 residues. Germline CDR1 is LNHDA and CDR2 is SQIVND (reference sequence). The germline V and J ends were trimmed by 7 bases and 3 bases, with 13 bases remaining between them. This CDR3 is CASTPGGSYEQYF. The CDR3 bases are TGTGCCAGTACCCCAGGGGGGAGCTACGAGCAGTACTTC.

This clone was detected a few times. The same CDR3 also results from other DNA sequences found in this sample. This chain joins TRBV9 and TRBJ1-5; D is undetermined. Trimming left V 0 bases short and J 0 bases short, with 7 bases between. The germline V gene has CDR1 SGDLS and CDR2 YYNGEE. The CDR3 is made up of 15 amino acids. CDR3 sequence: CASSVEGSSNQPQHF. DNA for the CDR3: TGTGCCAGCAGCGTAGAGGGCAGTAGCAATCAGCCCCAGCATTTT.

The chain has TRBV28 and TRBJ2-7; possible D gene TRBD2, 6 bases. The V and J ends lost 2 bases and 2 bases respectively, with 16 bases between them. The CDR3 sequence is 16 residues long. Germline CDR1 MDHEN, CDR2 SYDVKM. The CDR3 here is CASSLGVREVAYEQYF. Written as DNA, the CDR3 is TGTGCCAGCAGTTTAGGTGTGAGGGAGGTCGCCTACGAGCAGTACTTC.

This chain links TRBV7-9 with TRBJ2-3, with TRBD2 matching over 12 bases. Trimming at V came to 5 bases and at J to 5 bases, leaving 5 bases not matched to a gene. Germline V gene sequence: CDR1 SEHNR, CDR2 FQNEAQ (reference sequence). The CDR3 loop spans 15 amino acids. CDR3 amino acids: CASSRLAGARDTQYF. The CDR3 bases are TGTGCCAGCAGCAGACTAGCGGGAGCCAGAGATACGCAGTATTTT.

The rearrangement links TRBV11-2 to TRBJ2-3; 8 nucleotides match TRBD1. CDR3 length: 15 amino acids. Trimming at V came to 5 bases and at J to 1 base, leaving 5 bases not matched to a gene. CDR1 SGHAT and CDR2 FQNNGV come from the germline V gene. CDR3: CASSTSDRGTDTQYF. For the CDR3, the DNA is TGTGCCAGCAGCACCTCGGACAGGGGCACAGATACGCAGTATTTT. Based on the CDR3 plus reference TRBV11-2 and TRBJ2-3, the full variable domain is EAGVAQSPRYKIIEKRQSVAFWCNPISGHATLYWYQQILGQGPKLLIQFQNNGVVDDSQLPKDRFSAERLKGVDSTLKIQPAKLEDSAVYLCASSTSDRGTDTQYFGPGTRLTVL.

V and J are TRBV2 and TRBJ1-2; no definite D call. The CDR3 totals 17 residues. Looked up from germline, CDR1 is SNHLY and CDR2 is FYNNEI. Trimming left V 2 bases short and J 1 base short, with 17 bases between. CDR3 region: CASSENPLGDYNYGYTF. DNA for the CDR3: TGTGCCAGCAGTGAAAATCCCCTCGGGGATTATAACTATGGCTACACCTTC.

The V call is TRBV27, the J call TRBJ2-2; tentatively, D is TRBD2 (6 bases). Looked up from germline, CDR1 is MNHEY and CDR2 is SMNVEV (reference sequence). V was clipped by 3 bases and J by 4 bases, with 9 bases between them. There are 14 residues in the CDR3. The CDR3 sequence is CASSFGGATGELFF. In DNA form, the CDR3 reads TGTGCCAGCAGTTTTGGCGGGGCCACCGGGGAGCTGTTTTTT.

A note on this clone: Relative to the germline gene, one junction end is altered; a read error may explain this. This rearrangement joins TRBV5-1 to TRBJ1-2; D is unresolved. In germline, CDR1 is SGHRS, CDR2 YFSETQ. CDR3 length: 15 residues. The CDR3 reads CASSLEGVSNYGYTF. The DNA for the CDR3 is TGTGCCAGCAGCTTGGAGGGAGTCAGTAACTATGGCTACACCTTC.

In this sample, this clone turned up a few times. The genes are TRBV7-2 and TRBJ2-7; 9 bases line up with TRBD1. The V and J ends lost 0 bases and 4 bases, in that order; junction bases with no gene match: 7. The germline CDR1 and CDR2 sequences are SGHTA and FQGNSA. This CDR3 comprises 16 residues. CDR3 sequence: CASSLASTGGKYEQYF. For the CDR3, the DNA is TGTGCCAGCAGCTTAGCCTCGACAGGGGGGAAGTACGAGCAGTACTTC.

This clone appeared once. The CDR3 is CASSYSSGRGETQYF. CDR3 sequence (DNA): TGTGCCAGCAGTTACTCGTCGGGAAGGGGTGAGACCCAGTACTTC. V is TRBV6-5 and J is TRBJ2-5, with D possibly being TRBD1 or TRBD2 (5 bases each). Trimming removed 0 bases at V and 5 bases at J, with 13 bases between. Germline V gene sequence: CDR1 MNHEY, CDR2 SVGAGI. The CDR3 totals 15 residues.

V usage is TRBV7-2 and J usage is TRBJ2-2, with D perhaps being TRBD1 or TRBD2 (5 bases each). Germline CDR1 SGHTA, CDR2 FQGNSA. V dropped 1 base and J dropped 8 bases, with 17 bases sitting between them. The CDR3 sequence is 16 residues long. For the CDR3, the DNA is TGTGCCAGCAGCTTAGGGGGACGCCCCGTGGGAGGGGAGCTGTTTTTT. Translation: CASSLGGRPVGGELFF. Complete variable domain (other parts from reference TRBV7-2 and TRBJ2-2): GAGVSQSPSNKVTEKGKDVELRCDPISGHTALYWYRQSLGQGLEFLIYFQGNSAPDKSGLPSDRFSAERTGGSVSTLTIQRTQQEDSAVYLCASSLGGRPVGGELFFGEGSRLTVL.

V and J are TRBV7-9 and TRBJ2-2; 8 bases map to TRBD1. The germline V gene has CDR1 SEHNR and CDR2 FQNEAQ (reference sequence). Unmatched junction bases numbered 3, after V lost 5 bases and J lost 1 base. CDR3 size: 15 residues. The CDR3 here is CASSTGQGNTGELFF. CDR3 bases: TGTGCCAGCAGCACAGGACAGGGGAACACCGGGGAGCTGTTTTTT.

The rearrangement links TRBV14 to TRBJ2-2, with a possible D match to TRBD1 (6 bases). With 6 bases removed from V and 4 bases from J, the gap between germline ends came to 15 bases. Germline CDR1 and CDR2: SGHDN and FVKESK. The CDR3 length is 15 residues. CDR3 region: CASRGSRGRTGELFF. CDR3 bases: TGTGCCAGCAGGGGAAGCAGGGGACGCACCGGGGAGCTGTTTTTT. The variable domain in full, completed from reference TRBV14 and TRBJ2-2, reads EAGVTQFPSHSVIEKGQTVTLRCDPISGHDNLYWYRRVMGKEIKFLLHFVKESKQDESGMPNNRFLAERTGGTYSTLKVQPAELEDSGVYFCASRGSRGRTGELFFGEGSRLTVL.

Only a few counts were recorded for this clone. This sequence joins TRBV2 and TRBJ2-7, with 7 positions matching TRBD1. There are 17 residues in the CDR3. V dropped 10 bases and J dropped 4; count of bases not matched to a gene: 22. Germline V gene lookup returns CDR1 SNHLY and CDR2 FYNNEI. The CDR3 nucleotides read TGTGCCACCAGCGAGTCCGCAAGCCCCGGGACAGAATACGAGCAGTACTTC. Translated: CATSESASPGTEYEQYF. Together with reference TRBV2 and TRBJ2-7, the CDR3 gives the full variable domain: EPEVTQTPSHQVTQMGQEVILRCVPISNHLYFYWYRQILGQKVEFLVSFYNNEISEKSEIFDDQFSVERPDGSNFTLKIRSTKLEDSAMYFCATSESASPGTEYEQYFGPGTRLTVT.